This TCR beta chain was obtained from a study of long-term antiretroviral therapy in people with HIV. The overall study: A decade or so separates the oldest specimens from the later 2015 immediate-ART recommendation.

The V and J ends lost 1 base and 6 bases, in that order; junction bases with no gene match: 11. This CDR3 comprises 17 residues. Germline V CDR1 and CDR2: SGHTA, FQGNSA. Run at survey level, the immunoSEQ assay was version v3.0. Only in-frame clones appear in the TCRdb table, and some are missing; sequencing was by immunoSEQ multiplex PCR. The data show tens of thousands of clones, around 86% seen once. Source: unsorted PBMCs, taken 1.5 years after starting antiretroviral therapy. The V gene is TRBV7-2, the J gene TRBJ2-1; 8 positions match TRBD2. This TCR came from a man aged 18 to 35 with HIV. CDR3 sequence: CASSLEAGVSRRNEQFF. In DNA form, the CDR3 reads TGTGCCAGCAGCTTAGAAGCGGGAGTGAGTCGGCGCAATGAGCAGTTCTTC.